The 10 T cell receptor beta chains reported below all come from one sample, sequenced in a study of CD8 T cells in ankylosing spondylitis. TCRdb ran MiXCR on the 5' RACE reads and lists one entry per CDR3 protein. In the table there are about 160,000 distinct CDR3 sequences, under 55% of which are singletons. Specimen: synovial fluid, either unsorted or a sorted T cell fraction (not recorded which). The receptors here all came from a male donor with ankylosing spondylitis.

This clonotype was detected a few times. This chain connects TRBV13 to TRBJ2-1; TRBD2 aligns across 8 bases. The germline V gene has CDR1 PRHDT and CDR2 FYEKMQ (reference sequence). The CDR3 has 14 amino acids. Trimming at V came to 0 bases and at J to 8 bases, leaving 3 bases not matched to a gene. The CDR3 DNA follows: TGTGCCAGCAGCTTAGGGACTAGCGTCGATGAGCAGTTCTTC. Protein: CASSLGTSVDEQFF.

In this sample, this clonotype turned up a few times. The gene calls are TRBV6-1 and TRBJ1-4; D gene ambiguous. Deletions cut 1 base from V and 7 bases from J, with 10 bases between. The CDR3 has 14 residues. In germline, CDR1 is MNHNS, CDR2 SASEGT. DNA for the CDR3: TGTGCCAGCAGTGAAGGATCCGGGGTTGAAAAACTGTTTTTT. This sequence encodes CASSEGSGVEKLFF.

Only a few counts were recorded for this clonotype. J is TRBJ2-3 and V is TRBV12-3 or TRBV12-4, with 7 nucleotides matching TRBD2. This CDR3 is 13 amino acids long. V gave up 11 bases and J gave up 4 bases; unmatched junction bases: 9. Here the CDR3 reads CALKAGRADTQYF. CDR3 bases: TGTGCCTTAAAAGCGGGAAGGGCAGATACGCAGTATTTT.

V gene TRBV4-1 combines with J gene TRBJ2-5; D unresolved. This CDR3 has 15 amino acids. Germline CDR1 is MGHRA and CDR2 is YSYEKL. The V end was cut by 3 bases, the J end by 4 bases, with 15 bases between. The CDR3 here is CASSQHRVDVETQYF. As DNA, the CDR3 is TGCGCCAGCAGCCAGCATCGGGTGGATGTAGAGACCCAGTACTTC.

This clonotype has a handful of counts. The J gene is TRBJ1-5, the V gene TRBV5-6; TRBD1 agrees at 7 bases. The V segment lost 4 bases and the J segment 7 bases; nucleotides outside the gene matches: 11. The germline gives CDR1 SGHDT, CDR2 YYEEEE. This CDR3 has 15 amino acids. Here the CDR3 DNA reads TGTGCCAGCAGCGCAACAGGGGAAAATGGACAGCCCCAGCATTTT. Residues: CASSATGENGQPQHF.

The CDR3 spells CASSLLPGLGTDTQYF. Here the CDR3 DNA reads TGTGCCAGCAGCTTATTACCAGGGTTGGGCACAGATACGCAGTATTTT. The J gene is TRBJ2-3, the V gene TRBV7-6, with a possible D match to TRBD1 (5 bases). Germline CDR1 is SGHVS and CDR2 is FNYEAQ. There are 16 residues in the CDR3. V lost 2 bases and J lost 1, with 13 bases in between.

This clonotype was picked up many times. CDR3 sequence reads: CASSPFDYGYTF. The CDR3 nucleotides read TGTGCCAGCAGCCCCTTTGACTATGGCTACACCTTC. The V and J genes are TRBV27 and TRBJ1-2, with no clear D. This CDR3 spans 12 amino acids. Germline V CDR1 and CDR2: MNHEY, SMNVEV (reference sequence). With 6 bases removed from V and 3 bases from J, the gap between germline ends came to 8 bases.

This sequence joins TRBV7-4 and TRBJ2-1; no firm D call. Germline assignment: CDR1 SGHVT and CDR2 SQSDAQ. This CDR3 comprises 11 residues. V dropped 0 bases and J dropped 10 bases, with 4 bases sitting between them. The CDR3 loop is CASSLAGEQFF. The CDR3 DNA sequence: TGTGCCAGCAGCTTAGCGGGCGAGCAGTTCTTC.

J is TRBJ2-1 and V is TRBV10-3; D might be TRBD1 (6 bases). Trimming removed 3 bases from V and 10 bases from J, with 16 bases in between. Germline lookup yields CDR1 ENHRY and CDR2 SYGVKD. This CDR3 contains 14 residues. CDR3 nucleotides: TGTGCCATCAGTGACCCCCGGGACACCGAAGAGCAGTTCTTC. Encoded protein: CAISDPRDTEEQFF.

In nucleotides, the CDR3 is TGTGCCAGCAGTTTCCCCTGGCAGCCCCAGCATTTT. It specifies CASSFPWQPQHF. The chain recombines TRBV12-3 or TRBV12-4 with TRBJ1-5; D is unclear. The CDR3 length is 12 residues. V lost 3 bases to trimming and J lost 7 bases, with 7 bases between them.